A selection of T cell receptor beta chains follows, all from one sample in a study of molecular identifiers for immune sequencing clone quantification. TCRdb reprocessed the PCR reads via MiXCR and lists one record per CDR3 protein. The table shows about 640,000 distinct CDR3 sequences, with 15% to 20% occurring only once. The specimen sequenced was naive CD8+ T cells from blood, with Jurkat cell RNA spiked in. Source of these receptors: a human donor in good health. Some libraries in this study had Jurkat cell RNA spiked in. Both conserved end residues are part of each CDR3. A D gene is named only where the DNA matches it firmly. Expanded clones are given a class, and other clones once, few, many or no size at all.

clone_size j_call v_call d_call cdr3_nt cdr3_aa
many TRBJ2-5 TRBV28 NA TGTGCCAGCAGTTTACCCACAGACACCGAAGAGACCCAGTACTTC CASSLPTDTEETQYF
many TRBJ2-6 TRBV6-6 NA TGTGCCAGCACCTATGTCGGGGCCAACGTCCTGACTTTC CASTYVGANVLTF
NA TRBJ2-1 TRBV15 NA TGTGCCACCAGCAGAGAATCCGGGAGTCTCTACAATGAGCAGTTCTTC CATSRESGSLYNEQFF
few TRBJ1-6 TRBV11-2 NA TGTGCCAGCAGCCAGGGCTGGGGACAATATAATTCACCCCTCCACTTT CASSQGWGQYNSPLHF
many TRBJ2-3 TRBV12-3/TRBV12-4 NA TGTGCCAGCAGGCGCCCCCGGGATACGCAGTATTTT CASRRPRDTQYF
many TRBJ2-6 TRBV6-1 NA TGTGCCAGCAGTGATTCGACAGCACACTCTGGGGCCAACGTCCTGACTTTC CASSDSTAHSGANVLTF
few TRBJ2-2 TRBV4-3 NA TGCGCCAGCAGCCAAGCAGCCCCCGTTGGGGGGACCGGGGAGCTGTTTTTT CASSQAAPVGGTGELFF
many TRBJ2-3 TRBV4-1 TRBD2 TGCGCCAGCAGCCAACTAGCGGGGGGGCGGTCAGATACGCAGTATTTT CASSQLAGGRSDTQYF
few TRBJ2-2 TRBV7-8 NA TGTGCCAGCGTAAAGGGGGCGAACACCGGGGAGCTGTTTTTT CASVKGANTGELFF
many TRBJ1-2 TRBV29-1 NA TGCAGCGTTGCCGGAGGGAGTTTTGGCTATGGCTACACCTTC CSVAGGSFGYGYTF
many TRBJ2-3 TRBV12-3/TRBV12-4 TRBD2 TGTGCCAGCAGCCTAGAGGGGCTAGCGGGGGGGCAGGCAGATACGCAGTATTTT CASSLEGLAGGQADTQYF
many TRBJ2-7 TRBV12-3/TRBV12-4 NA TGTGCCAGCAGCCTTGACTGGTCCTACGAGCAGTACTTC CASSLDWSYEQYF
many TRBJ2-3 TRBV6-5 NA TGTGCCAGCAATGGGGGGCGTTTGACAGATACGCAGTATTTT CASNGGRLTDTQYF
NA TRBJ1-1 TRBV18 NA TGTGCCAGCTCACGGAAGGACGGGACGACAGACAACACTGAAGCTTTCTTT CASSRKDGTTDNTEAFF
NA TRBJ2-7 TRBV4-1 NA TGCGCCAGCAGCCGTACTGGCCAGGGTCTCTACGAGCAGTACTTC CASSRTGQGLYEQYF
few TRBJ2-1 TRBV5-6 TRBD2 TGTGCCAGCAGCATTGGACTAGCGGGAGTACATGAGCAGTTCTTC CASSIGLAGVHEQFF
many TRBJ2-5 TRBV4-1 NA TGCGCCAGCAGCCCAGAGGGGGATGTGGGGCAAGAGACCCAGTACTTC CASSPEGDVGQETQYF
many TRBJ2-7 TRBV6-2/TRBV6-3 NA TGTGCCAGCAGTGGATCGGGGTACGAGCAGTACTTC CASSGSGYEQYF
many TRBJ1-1 TRBV27 NA TGTGCCAGCAGCGCGGCTACAGTGAACACTGAAGCTTTCTTT CASSAATVNTEAFF
many TRBJ2-5 TRBV7-6 NA TGTGCCAGCAGCTTCAGCTGGACGGGTCAAGAGACCCAGTACTTC CASSFSWTGQETQYF
few TRBJ2-1 TRBV30 NA TGTGCCTGGAGTCGGGATTTCGATGAGCAGTTCTTC CAWSRDFDEQFF
many TRBJ2-7 TRBV7-2 NA TGTGCCAGCAGCTTAGCTTTGCGGGATCCCACCTACGAGCAGTACTTC CASSLALRDPTYEQYF
NA TRBJ2-1 TRBV20-1 TRBD2 TGCAGTGCTCTACCCCTAGCGGGAGGGGCGAATGAGCAGTTCTTC CSALPLAGGANEQFF
many TRBJ2-7 TRBV7-9 TRBD1 TGTGCCAGCAGCCCGGGGGACAGGGGCTCCACTTTCTACGAGCAGTACTTC CASSPGDRGSTFYEQYF
many TRBJ2-5 TRBV6-6 TRBD2 TGTGCCAGCAGTTATGGGCTAGCGGAAGAGACCCAGTACTTC CASSYGLAEETQYF
few TRBJ2-1 TRBV12-3/TRBV12-4 NA TGTGCCAGCAGTTTTAGAGGGGGGGCCCCCTCGATTGAGCAGTTCTTC CASSFRGGAPSIEQFF
many TRBJ2-7 TRBV10-3 NA TGTGCCATCAGTGAGTCAGGCGGGGAGGACTACGAGCAGTACTTC CAISESGGEDYEQYF
NA TRBJ2-5 TRBV7-9 NA TGTGCCAGCAGCTTAGAGTTTATAGAGACCCAGTACTTC CASSLEFIETQYF
few TRBJ2-1 TRBV2 TRBD2 TGTGCCAGCAGGATCCCTAGCGGGAGTGGTAGCTACAATGAGCAGTTCTTC CASRIPSGSGSYNEQFF
NA TRBJ1-4 TRBV6-5 TRBD1 TGTGCCAGCAGTAACGGACAGGGATGCGAAAAACCGTTTTTT CASSNGQGCEKPFF
NA TRBJ1-2 TRBV9 NA TGTGCCAGCAGCGTAGCAGCGTCTCCCGGAGGCTATGGCTACACCTTC CASSVAASPGGYGYTF
NA TRBJ2-5 TRBV12-3/TRBV12-4 TRBD2 TGTGCCAGCAGTTCCTGGACTAGCGACTACCAAGAGACCCAGTACTTC CASSSWTSDYQETQYF
many TRBJ2-5 TRBV7-7 TRBD1 TGTGCTAGCAGCTTAGAGACAGGGGTCCAAGAGACCCAGTACTTC CASSLETGVQETQYF
many TRBJ2-7 TRBV19 TRBD2 TGTGCCAGTCGACAGCGGGACTCCTACGAGCAGTACTTC CASRQRDSYEQYF
few TRBJ1-5 TRBV9 NA TGTGCCAGCAGCGTGTCTCCTGGAGGAGATCAGCCCCAGCATTTT CASSVSPGGDQPQHF
many TRBJ2-7 TRBV7-6 TRBD2 TGTGCCAGCAGTGCTGGCTACAGGCGGGAGGGGGAGCAGTACTTC CASSAGYRREGEQYF
many TRBJ2-3 TRBV27 TRBD2 TGTGCCAGCAGTGCGGGGGGACTAGCGGGGGGTGCAGATACGCAGTATTTT CASSAGGLAGGADTQYF
few TRBJ2-5 TRBV15 NA TGTGCCACCACCGGGGAGAGGAACGAGGAGACCCAGTACTTC CATTGERNEETQYF
many TRBJ2-2 TRBV7-9 TRBD1 TGTGCCAGCACGGACAGGGAAGGAGACACCGGGGAGCTGTTTTTT CASTDREGDTGELFF
few TRBJ2-1 TRBV7-2 TRBD2 TGTGCCAGCAGTACAAGTCCGGGAGGCTATGAGCAGTTCTTC CASSTSPGGYEQFF
many TRBJ2-6 TRBV29-1 NA TGCAGCGTTGAAAGTTTGTCCTCTGGGGCCAACGTCCTGACTTTC CSVESLSSGANVLTF
many TRBJ2-6 TRBV27 NA TGTGCCAGCAGTTTGATCGGGGTCTATGGGGCCAACGTCCTGACTTTC CASSLIGVYGANVLTF
few TRBJ2-7 TRBV4-1 NA TGCGCCAGCAGCCCCAGACACGACCCCTATTCCGAGCAGTACTTC CASSPRHDPYSEQYF
few TRBJ2-3 TRBV19 NA TGTGCCAGTAGTGTCGGGGGCAGAGCAGATACGCAGTATTTT CASSVGGRADTQYF
many TRBJ2-6 TRBV5-5 TRBD1 TGTGCCAGCAGCAACCGGGACAGGGTGTTGACTGGGGCCAACGTCCTGACTTTC CASSNRDRVLTGANVLTF
many TRBJ2-7 TRBV28 TRBD1 TGTGCCAGCAGTTCCCCTACCGGGACAGGGACTCGAGACCCAACCTACGAGCAGTACTTC CASSSPTGTGTRDPTYEQYF
many TRBJ2-6 TRBV6-1 TRBD1 TGTGCCAGCAGTGAAGTAGTCTGGGGGACAGGAAGCTCTGGGGCCAACGTCCTGACTTTC CASSEVVWGTGSSGANVLTF
NA TRBJ2-1 TRBV29-1 NA TGCAGCGCCGCGGACAGCTACAATGAGCAGTTCTTC CSAADSYNEQFF
NA TRBJ1-1 TRBV11-2 NA TGTGCCAGCAGCTTAGCTTATCCCGGTGGGCTCGGGAACACTGAAGCTTTCTTT CASSLAYPGGLGNTEAFF
many TRBJ2-3 TRBV27 TRBD2 TGTGCCAGTACCGCCCAGCGGGGGGTCTCCGATACGCAGTATTTT CASTAQRGVSDTQYF
few TRBJ2-7 TRBV7-9 NA TGTGCCAGCAGCTTAGCTGGTCCTCGCTACAATGAGCAGTACTTC CASSLAGPRYNEQYF
NA TRBJ2-7 TRBV7-9 TRBD1 TGTGCCAGCAGCTATCCTTCAACAGGGGTCTACGAGCAGTACTTC CASSYPSTGVYEQYF
many TRBJ1-2 TRBV6-6 NA TGTGCCAGCAGTCCCCCGGATGCGGGGCTGGTTAACTATGGCTACACCTTC CASSPPDAGLVNYGYTF
NA TRBJ1-3 TRBV6-5 NA TGTGCCAGCAGTTACCTGCCGCCGACAACGGACGGAAACACCATATATTTT CASSYLPPTTDGNTIYF
NA TRBJ2-1 TRBV27 TRBD2 TGTGCCAGCAGTTTATCACTAGCGGGTGTCAATGAGCAGTTCTTC CASSLSLAGVNEQFF
many TRBJ1-4 TRBV2 NA TGTGCCAGCAGTGGGACACATATCTCAACTAATGAAAAACTGTTTTTT CASSGTHISTNEKLFF
NA TRBJ2-1 TRBV7-6 TRBD2 TGTGCCAGCAGCTTATCCCCTCGGGGTAGCGGGAGTACTGAGCAGTTCTTC CASSLSPRGSGSTEQFF
many TRBJ2-3 TRBV4-3 NA TGCGCCAGCAGCCAAGATGGGGTAGGTCGGGTCGATACGCAGTATTTT CASSQDGVGRVDTQYF
few TRBJ2-7 TRBV5-1 NA TGCGCCAGCAGCTTGGACATACGAACCTACGAGCAGTACTTC CASSLDIRTYEQYF